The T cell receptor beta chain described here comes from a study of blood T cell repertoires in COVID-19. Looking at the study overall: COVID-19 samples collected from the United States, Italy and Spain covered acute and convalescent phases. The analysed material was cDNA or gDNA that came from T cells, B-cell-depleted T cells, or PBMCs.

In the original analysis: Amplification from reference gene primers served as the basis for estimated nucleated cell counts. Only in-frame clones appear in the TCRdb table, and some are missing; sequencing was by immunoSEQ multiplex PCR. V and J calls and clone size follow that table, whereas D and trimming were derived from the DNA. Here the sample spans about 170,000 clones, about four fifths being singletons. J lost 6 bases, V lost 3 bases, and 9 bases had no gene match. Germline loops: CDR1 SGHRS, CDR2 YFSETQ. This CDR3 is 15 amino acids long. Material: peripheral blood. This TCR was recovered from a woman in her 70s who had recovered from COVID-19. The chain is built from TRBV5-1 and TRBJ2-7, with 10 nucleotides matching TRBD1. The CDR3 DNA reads TGCGCCAGCAGCTGGGGGGACAGGGGCCCTCGCGAGCAGTACTTC. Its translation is CASSWGDRGPREQYF.